This T cell receptor beta chain derives from a study of T cell responses to AZD1222 COVID-19 vaccine. V was shortened by 7 bases and J by 0 bases, with 18 bases between the two germline ends. CDR1 and CDR2 from the germline V gene are LNHDA and SQIVND (reference sequence). The CDR3 extends over 16 amino acids. Profiled with immunoSEQ multiplex PCR; TCRdb holds only in-frame clones, not every one. The sample holds fewer than 250,000 clones; 85% to 95% are singletons and the top ten take over 1%. The sequence came from an adult in good health. Source: peripheral blood, taken on day 0 of AZD1222 vaccination. The rearrangement joins TRBV19 to TRBJ1-1; D is unclear. The CDR3 nucleotides are TGTGCCAGTAACCCTGAGTGGGGAAGCCTGAACACTGAAGCTTTCTTT. As protein: CASNPEWGSLNTEAFF.